These 29 T cell receptor beta chains came from one sample sequenced in a study of blood T cell repertoires in COVID-19 (dated by TCRdb to 2020 to 2022). Library preparation was by the immunoSEQ multiplex PCR assay. TCRdb stores this immuneACCESS table with in-frame sequences only. Part of the clones is absent; in the studies checked, under half of the shortfall reflects unresolved V genes, and no reason is known for the rest. Across this sample there are approximately 100,000 clones, with just over 90% seen only once. The ten largest clones capture roughly 0.88% of the sample. The material sequenced was peripheral blood. The receptors shown here come from a man between 60 and 75 years old with acute or convalescent COVID-19.

The chain uses TRBV28 and TRBJ1-3; 8 nucleotides line up with TRBD1. J gave up 2 bases and V 2 bases, and 2 bases lay outside the gene matches. Germline assignment: CDR1 MDHEN and CDR2 SYDVKM. CDR3 length equals 15 residues. The CDR3 protein is CASSLGQGPGNTIYF. The CDR3, as DNA: TGTGCCAGCAGTTTAGGACAGGGTCCTGGAAACACCATATATTTT.

The chain couples TRBV19 to TRBJ1-5, with 10 bases fitting TRBD1. The CDR3 is 16 amino acids. Per germline, CDR1 LNHDA and CDR2 SQIVND (reference sequence). Trimming at V came to 3 bases and at J to 6 bases, leaving 8 bases not matched to a gene. The CDR3 DNA sequence: TGTGCCAGTAGTATCCTTTACCGGGACAGGGGTCAGCCCCAGCATTTT. It is translated as CASSILYRDRGQPQHF.

The rearrangement links TRBV5-1 to TRBJ2-3; 7 bases line up with TRBD2. Germline V gene sequence: CDR1 SGHRS, CDR2 YFSETQ. With V trimmed by 5 bases and J by 2 bases, 11 bases remained unmatched. This CDR3 has 16 residues. The chain's CDR3 is CASRTTSGIHTDTQYF. In DNA form, the CDR3 reads TGCGCCAGCAGAACTACGAGCGGGATACACACAGATACGCAGTATTTT.

This clone has a single count. The chain employs TRBV30 and TRBJ2-7; 7 nucleotides line up with TRBD1. V trimming: 1 base; J trimming: 2 bases; junction bases outside the gene matches: 5. This CDR3 has 14 residues. Germline CDR1 and CDR2: GTSNPN and SVGIG (reference sequence). This chain's CDR3 is CAWSAGTVPYEQYV. The CDR3, as DNA: TGTGCCTGGAGTGCCGGGACAGTCCCCTACGAGCAGTACGTC.

This clone occurred once. The rearrangement links TRBV5-1 to TRBJ2-5, with 9 bases that match TRBD2. The J segment lost 2 bases and the V segment lost 1 base, leaving 15 bases of the junction unmatched. CDR1 and CDR2 (germline): SGHRS, YFSETQ. This CDR3 is built from 19 residues. As DNA, the CDR3 is TGCGCCAGCAGCTTGCAGGGGCGCGGGCTAGCGGGGCCACAAGAGACCCAGTACTTC. It translates to CASSLQGRGLAGPQETQYF.

This clone has only one observation. The chain combines TRBV5-1 with TRBJ1-2, with D unresolved. This CDR3 spans 12 amino acids. Trimming removed 4 bases at V and 4 bases at J, with 8 bases between. Germline values: CDR1 SGHRS, CDR2 YFSETQ. CDR3 coding DNA: TGCGCCAGCAGCGTGGCCGGCTATGGCTACACCTTC. Translation: CASSVAGYGYTF.

V is TRBV5-4 and J is TRBJ1-6; D possibly corresponds to TRBD1 (6 bases). This CDR3 comprises 13 residues. Trimming took off 4 bases at V and 10 bases at J, with 12 bases between the two ends. Germline assignment: CDR1 SGHNT and CDR2 YYREEE (reference sequence). CDR3 nucleotide sequence: TGTGCCAGCAGCGGCAGGGGCGGCTCACCCCTCCACTTT. Amino acid sequence: CASSGRGGSPLHF.

The V call is TRBV9, the J call TRBJ1-3; perhaps TRBD1 as D (5 bases). V was pared by 0 bases and J by 3 bases, with 16 bases between. CDR3 length: 17 amino acids. Germline-derived CDR1 and CDR2 are SGDLS and YYNGEE. This CDR3 is CASSVDSRASLGNTIYF. The CDR3 coding sequence is TGTGCCAGCAGCGTAGATAGCAGGGCATCTCTTGGAAACACCATATATTTT.

The chain carries TRBV7-2 and TRBJ1-1; 8 bases fit TRBD1. The germline gives CDR1 SGHTA, CDR2 FQGNSA. V shed 0 bases, J shed 8 bases, and the junction held 2 bases outside the gene matches. The CDR3 runs 13 residues. CDR3 nucleotide sequence: TGTGCCAGCAGCTTAGCGCGGGACAGGGAAGCTTTCTTT. It specifies CASSLARDREAFF. The complete variable domain, with remaining parts taken from reference TRBV7-2 and TRBJ1-1, reads GAGVSQSPSNKVTEKGKDVELRCDPISGHTALYWYRQSLGQGLEFLIYFQGNSAPDKSGLPSDRFSAERTGGSVSTLTIQRTQQEDSAVYLCASSLARDREAFFGQGTRLTVV.

The chain uses TRBV7-3 and TRBJ2-2, with D tentatively TRBD1 (6 bases). The V end was cut by 0 bases, the J end by 0 bases, with 8 bases between. Germline CDR1 SGHTA, CDR2 FQGTGA. The CDR3 contains 16 residues. The CDR3 loop reads CASSLTGGSNTGELFF. CDR3 bases: TGTGCCAGCAGCTTAACAGGGGGTTCGAACACCGGGGAGCTGTTTTTT.

The chain joins TRBV2 to TRBJ2-2, with TRBD2 matching 8 bases. J was trimmed by 4 bases and V by 6 bases; bases with no gene match: 7. This CDR3 is 15 amino acids long. Germline V gene sequence: CDR1 SNHLY, CDR2 FYNNEI. CDR3 bases: TGTGCCAGCAGAGGAGCGGGAGCGGGCACCGGGGAGCTGTTTTTT. This translates into CASRGAGAGTGELFF.

This rearrangement joins TRBV5-6 to TRBJ1-1; 8 nucleotides align to TRBD1. The V and J ends lost 3 bases and 2 bases, in that order; junction bases with no gene match: 3. CDR1 and CDR2 from the germline V gene are SGHDT and YYEEEE. The CDR3 length is 14 residues. The CDR3 sequence is CASSYDRGNTEAFF. As DNA, the CDR3 is TGTGCCAGCAGCTATGACAGGGGTAACACTGAAGCTTTCTTT.

This clone was counted a single time. The V and J genes are TRBV24-1 and TRBJ2-2, with D possibly matching TRBD2 (5 bases). The CDR3 has 13 residues. V lost 10 bases and J lost 5, with 13 bases in between. Germline V gene lookup returns CDR1 KGHDR and CDR2 SFDVKD. CDR3 bases: TGTGCCACTTCGGGAACATCAACCGGGGAGCTGTTTTTT. This encodes CATSGTSTGELFF.

The V call is TRBV14, the J call TRBJ1-3, with 10 bases matching TRBD1. CDR1 is SGHDN and CDR2 is FVKESK in the germline V gene. The CDR3 covers 16 residues. V trimming: 4 bases; J trimming: 1 base; junction bases outside the gene matches: 4. The CDR3 DNA sequence: TGTGCCAGCAGCCCCGACAGGGGGCAATCTGGAAACACCATATATTTT. Its translation is CASSPDRGQSGNTIYF.

The chain couples TRBV7-2 to TRBJ1-1, with 8 bases identical to TRBD1. Germline values: CDR1 SGHTA, CDR2 FQGNSA. The trim removed 5 bases at V and 3 bases at J, leaving 11 bases unmatched. This CDR3 contains 16 residues. CDR3 bases: TGTGCCAGCAGCCTCGGACAGGGTGGGTCGCACACTGAAGCTTTCTTT. This translates into CASSLGQGGSHTEAFF.

This clone was seen more than once but under ten times. The chain is built from TRBV28 and TRBJ1-5, with D possibly being TRBD1 (5 bases). Between the trimmed V and J ends, which lost 2 bases and 5 bases, there was a span of 10 bases. The CDR3 has 14 amino acids. The V gene's germline CDR1 is MDHEN and CDR2 SYDVKM. The CDR3 sequence is CASSLAGEYQPQHF. Written as DNA, the CDR3 is TGTGCCAGCAGTTTAGCGGGGGAATATCAGCCCCAGCATTTT. Variable domain in full (rest from reference TRBV28 and TRBJ1-5): DVKVTQSSRYLVKRTGEKVFLECVQDMDHENMFWYRQDPGLGLRLIYFSYDVKMKEKGDIPEGYSVSREKKERFSLILESASTNQTSMYLCASSLAGEYQPQHFGDGTRLSIL.

CDR3 sequence (DNA): TGTGCCAGCAGCCCCCCTGGTCGGCGGGAGACCCAGTACTTC. Protein product: CASSPPGRRETQYF. This chain joins TRBV9 and TRBJ2-5; D is uncertain. The CDR3 contains 14 residues. Germline V lookup: CDR1 SGDLS, CDR2 YYNGEE. V was clipped by 4 bases and J by 5 bases, with 15 bases between them.

This clone was seen once. The CDR3 protein is CASSEGRGTTSSGNTIYF. DNA for the CDR3: TGTGCCAGCAGTGAAGGGAGAGGGACAACCTCCTCTGGAAACACCATATATTTT. The chain uses TRBV6-1 and TRBJ1-3; D is possibly TRBD1 (6 bases). CDR1 is MNHNS and CDR2 is SASEGT in the germline V gene. This CDR3 contains 18 residues. The V end was cut by 1 base, the J end by 0 bases, with 16 bases between.

J is TRBJ2-5 and V is TRBV28; 12 bases line up with TRBD2. Germline loops: CDR1 MDHEN, CDR2 SYDVKM. V lost 0 bases and J lost 5; bases outside the gene matches: 4. This CDR3 is 16 amino acids long. As DNA, the CDR3 is TGTGCCAGCAGTTTATGGGCTAGCGGGAGGGGGGAGACCCAGTACTTC. Protein sequence: CASSLWASGRGETQYF.

This chain connects TRBV12-3 or TRBV12-4 to TRBJ1-2; TRBD1 agrees at 8 bases. The CDR3 runs to 13 residues. The J segment lost 7 bases and the V segment lost 6 bases, leaving 7 bases of the junction unmatched. Here the CDR3 reads CASRSQGASGYTF. CDR3 nucleotides: TGTGCCAGCAGAAGTCAGGGGGCTAGTGGCTACACCTTC.

The CDR3 coding sequence is TGTGCCAGCAGCTACGACTTGGCGGGAGGGTTCTATGAGCAGTTCTTC. Its translation: CASSYDLAGGFYEQFF. J is TRBJ2-1 and V is TRBV3-1 (or the pseudogene TRBV3-2), with 9 bases matching TRBD2. The J segment lost 8 bases and the V segment lost 5 bases, leaving 13 bases of the junction unmatched. The length of the CDR3 is 16 residues. CDR1 is LGHDT and CDR2 is YNNKEL in the germline V gene (reference sequence).

The genes are TRBV29-1 and TRBJ1-1, with a possible D match to TRBD1 (5 bases). Germline lookup yields CDR1 SQVTM and CDR2 ANQGSEA. The CDR3 runs to 13 residues. V was cut by 8 bases and J by 3 bases, with 16 bases left in between. The CDR3 sequence: CSTGAWGDTEAFF. The DNA for the CDR3 is TGCAGCACTGGGGCATGGGGGGACACTGAAGCTTTCTTT.

This rearrangement joins TRBV9 to TRBJ2-2; a possible D gene is TRBD1 (6 bases). CDR1 is SGDLS, CDR2 YYNGEE, per germline. CDR3 length: 15 amino acids. V lost 7 bases to trimming and J lost 3 bases, with 16 bases between them. CDR3 sequence (DNA): TGTGCCAGCGGATCCTTGGCAGGGGACACCGGGGAGCTGTTTTTT. Residues: CASGSLAGDTGELFF.

V usage is TRBV5-1 and J usage is TRBJ2-3; 8 bases match TRBD1. This CDR3 contains 14 residues. Trimming removed 6 bases from V and 5 bases from J; junction bases left unmatched: 8. Germline V gene sequence: CDR1 SGHRS, CDR2 YFSETQ. The CDR3 is CASTPGGRLDTQYF. The CDR3 DNA sequence: TGCGCCAGCACCCCAGGGGGCAGGCTAGATACGCAGTATTTT.

V usage is TRBV11-3 and J usage is TRBJ2-3, with TRBD1 matching over 10 bases. CDR3 length: 15 residues. The germline V gene has CDR1 SGHNT and CDR2 YENEEA. Unmatched junction bases numbered 6, after V lost 5 bases and J lost 4 bases. The CDR3 loop is CASSPPGTGADTQYF. The DNA for the CDR3 is TGTGCCAGCAGCCCGCCGGGGACAGGGGCAGATACGCAGTATTTT.

This chain connects TRBV5-6 to TRBJ2-1, with D hard to call. The CDR3 length is 14 residues. V lost 0 bases and J lost 6, with 10 bases in between. Germline V gene data show CDR1 as SGHDT and CDR2 as YYEEEE. The CDR3 DNA is TGTGCCAGCAGCTTGGATGGCAGGCCCAATGAGCAGTTCTTC. Translated, it gives CASSLDGRPNEQFF.

The chain couples TRBV7-3 to TRBJ2-5; weak D call: TRBD2 (6 bases). V lost 5 bases, J lost 0 bases, and 13 bases lay in between. Germline V CDR1 and CDR2: SGHTA, FQGTGA. The CDR3 has 15 residues. This CDR3 reads CASSVAGTDQETQYF. The CDR3 nucleotides read TGTGCCAGCAGCGTCGCGGGGACGGACCAAGAGACCCAGTACTTC.

The rearrangement uses TRBV4-2 and TRBJ2-3, with 7 bases that match TRBD2. Germline loops: CDR1 LGHNA, CDR2 YNFKEQ. The CDR3 is 17 amino acids. Germline trimming cut 0 bases from V and 6 bases from J; bases unmatched to any gene: 12. The CDR3 DNA sequence: TGTGCCAGCAGCCAAGATTGGTCGGGAGGCCCCATTGATACGCAGTATTTT. This gives the protein CASSQDWSGGPIDTQYF.

The chain carries TRBV7-8 and TRBJ1-6, with 11 bases lining up with TRBD1. This CDR3 has 18 residues. Germline trimming cut 1 base from V and 5 bases from J; bases unmatched to any gene: 7. Germline V lookup: CDR1 SGHVS, CDR2 FQNEAQ. Written as DNA, the CDR3 is TGTGCCAGCAGCTTAGTTGACGGACAGGGGGCAAATAATTCACCCCTCCACTTT. Protein sequence: CASSLVDGQGANNSPLHF. Complete variable domain (other parts from reference TRBV7-8 and TRBJ1-6): GAGVSQSPRYKVAKRGQDVALRCDPISGHVSLFWYQQALGQGPEFLTYFQNEAQLDKSGLPSDRFFAERPEGSVSTLKIQRTQQEDSAVYLCASSLVDGQGANNSPLHFGNGTRLTVT.